The T cell receptor (beta chain) under discussion was sequenced for a study of blood T cell repertoires in COVID-19. The overall study: The United States, Italy and Spain were the sources of the acute and convalescent COVID-19 samples. Sources were T cells, B-cell-depleted T cells, or PBMCs; the material itself was cDNA or gDNA.

Contact with a PCR-confirmed or clinician-diagnosed COVID-19 case occurred within 2 weeks of entry. Source study methods: Estimates of nucleated cell counts were drawn from the amplification of reference gene primers. Sequencing used immunoSEQ multiplex PCR; TCRdb keeps in-frame clones, though not all of them. V, J and clone size are taken as reported in that table, and D and trimming were inferred from the DNA itself. The sample consists of roughly 400,000 clones, 90% to 95% of them appearing once. CDR1 and CDR2 (germline): LGHNT, FRNRAP. The CDR3 sequence is 16 residues long. Trimming removed 0 bases at V and 0 bases at J, with 9 bases between.

This chain uses TRBV12-5 with TRBJ1-3; D perhaps matches TRBD1 (6 bases). The sequence derives from a woman aged 35 to 49 who had been exposed to COVID-19. The source material was PBMCs or T cells enriched from blood (not recorded which). The CDR3 is CASGLVIQGSGNTIYF. The CDR3 bases are TGTGCTAGTGGTTTGGTAATACAGGGCTCTGGAAACACCATATATTTT.